The rows below give T cell receptor beta chains drawn from one sample of a study of T cell clones after liver transplantation. Here immunoSEQ multiplex PCR was the method, and the copy in TCRdb shows in-frame clones only, minus some. The table records over 15,000 clones, more than 75% of them present only once. The material sequenced was CD8+ T cells from blood, taken less than 50 months after liver transplant. The receptors were sampled from a human patient who received a liver transplant. The graft donor may account for some of the T cells. Both conserved end residues are part of each CDR3. Each record gives: D gene, CDR3 length, J gene, V gene, clone size, CDR3 protein, CDR3 DNA. The D gene is left open where the match is weak. Clone size is given for some rows only: seen once, a few or many times, or a class if the clone is expanded.

d_gene: -; len: 15; j_gene: TRBJ2-3; v_gene: TRBV7-3; abundance: few; CDR3aa: CASSLMGADSDTQYF; CDR3nt: TGTGCCAGCAGCTTAATGGGTGCCGACTCAGATACGCAGTATTTT
d_gene: -; len: 18; j_gene: TRBJ2-3; v_gene: TRBV12-2; abundance: -; CDR3aa: CASRIERDRPTSTDTQYF; CDR3nt: TGTGCAAGTCGCATAGAAAGGGACAGACCAACTAGCACAGATACGCAGTATTTT
d_gene: -; len: 15; j_gene: TRBJ2-1; v_gene: TRBV27; abundance: -; CDR3aa: CASHGRESSYNEQFF; CDR3nt: TGTGCCAGCCATGGCAGGGAGAGCTCCTACAATGAGCAGTTCTTC
d_gene: -; len: 13; j_gene: TRBJ2-7; v_gene: TRBV5-6; abundance: -; CDR3aa: CASSGQPVGEQYF; CDR3nt: TGTGCCAGCAGTGGCCAGCCGGTGGGGGAGCAGTACTTC
d_gene: TRBD2; len: 13; j_gene: TRBJ2-7; v_gene: TRBV27; abundance: -; CDR3aa: CASKAGGSYEQYF; CDR3nt: TGTGCCAGCAAAGCGGGAGGGTCCTACGAGCAGTACTTC
d_gene: TRBD1; len: 13; j_gene: TRBJ2-2; v_gene: TRBV7-9; abundance: -; CDR3aa: CASSSQGERELFF; CDR3nt: TGTGCCAGCAGCTCACAGGGGGAAAGGGAGCTGTTTTTT
d_gene: -; len: 14; j_gene: TRBJ1-1; v_gene: TRBV5-6; abundance: medium-sized; CDR3aa: CASSRGHAGIGAFF; CDR3nt: TGTGCCAGCAGCCGAGGTCATGCCGGGATTGGAGCTTTCTTT
d_gene: TRBD2; len: 15; j_gene: TRBJ2-1; v_gene: TRBV19; abundance: few; CDR3aa: CASSQTSGSYNEQFF; CDR3nt: TGTGCCAGTAGCCAAACTAGCGGCTCCTACAATGAGCAGTTCTTC
d_gene: -; len: 18; j_gene: TRBJ2-3; v_gene: TRBV13; abundance: -; CDR3aa: CASSLGQGHIKTTDTQYF; CDR3nt: TGTGCCAGCAGCTTAGGACAGGGACACATTAAAACCACAGATACGCAGTATTTT
d_gene: -; len: 12; j_gene: TRBJ1-1; v_gene: TRBV4-1; abundance: -; CDR3aa: CASRDGNTEAFF; CDR3nt: TGCGCCAGTCGGGACGGTAACACTGAAGCTTTCTTT
d_gene: -; len: 14; j_gene: TRBJ2-7; v_gene: TRBV5-5; abundance: -; CDR3aa: CASAVQWGTYEQYF; CDR3nt: TGTGCCAGCGCTGTCCAGTGGGGAACCTACGAGCAGTACTTC
d_gene: TRBD2; len: 19; j_gene: TRBJ2-5; v_gene: TRBV29-1; abundance: -; CDR3aa: CSVEDPLEASGRSQETQYF; CDR3nt: TGCAGCGTTGAAGATCCCCTAGAGGCTAGCGGGAGATCTCAAGAGACCCAGTACTTC
d_gene: TRBD2; len: 14; j_gene: TRBJ2-1; v_gene: TRBV11-2; abundance: -; CDR3aa: CASSLDLLAGGRFF; CDR3nt: TGTGCCAGCAGCTTAGACTTACTAGCGGGGGGGCGGTTCTTC
d_gene: -; len: 13; j_gene: TRBJ2-7; v_gene: TRBV7-9; abundance: few; CDR3aa: CASSPAGRYEQYF; CDR3nt: TGTGCCAGCAGCCCCGCCGGCCGCTACGAGCAGTACTTC
d_gene: -; len: 14; j_gene: TRBJ2-7; v_gene: TRBV7-9; abundance: -; CDR3aa: CASIPAGGDYEQYF; CDR3nt: TGTGCCAGCATCCCAGCCGGTGGGGACTACGAGCAGTACTTC
d_gene: -; len: 14; j_gene: TRBJ2-7; v_gene: TRBV7-6; abundance: few; CDR3aa: CASSLEEGSYEQYF; CDR3nt: TGTGCCAGCAGCTTAGAGGAGGGTTCCTACGAGCAGTACTTC
d_gene: -; len: 14; j_gene: TRBJ1-1; v_gene: TRBV5-1; abundance: -; CDR3aa: CASSLLGADTEAFF; CDR3nt: TGCGCCAGCAGCTTGTTGGGGGCCGACACTGAAGCTTTCTTT
d_gene: TRBD1; len: 18; j_gene: TRBJ2-1; v_gene: TRBV2; abundance: large; CDR3aa: CASSGPTGGALAYNEQFF; CDR3nt: TGTGCCAGCAGTGGGCCGACAGGGGGCGCTTTGGCCTACAATGAGCAGTTCTTC
d_gene: TRBD2; len: 15; j_gene: TRBJ2-3; v_gene: TRBV29-1; abundance: -; CDR3aa: CSVIPGLAVKGTQYF; CDR3nt: TGCAGCGTCATCCCGGGACTAGCGGTCAAGGGCACGCAGTATTTT
d_gene: -; len: 15; j_gene: TRBJ2-3; v_gene: TRBV5-6; abundance: -; CDR3aa: CASSLGGGPLGTQYF; CDR3nt: TGTGCCAGCAGCTTGGGAGGGGGTCCCCTGGGTACGCAGTATTTT
d_gene: -; len: 15; j_gene: TRBJ1-5; v_gene: TRBV7-2; abundance: once; CDR3aa: CASSLGGYSNQPQHF; CDR3nt: TGTGCCAGCAGCTTAGGGGGTTATAGCAATCAGCCCCAGCATTTT
d_gene: TRBD1; len: 14; j_gene: TRBJ2-7; v_gene: TRBV7-9; abundance: once; CDR3aa: CASSLVGTGSEQYF; CDR3nt: TGTGCCAGCAGCTTAGTAGGGACAGGGAGCGAGCAGTACTTC
d_gene: -; len: 13; j_gene: TRBJ1-1; v_gene: TRBV7-3; abundance: -; CDR3aa: CASSHYLSTEAFF; CDR3nt: TGTGCCAGCAGCCATTATCTTAGTACTGAAGCTTTCTTT
d_gene: -; len: 15; j_gene: TRBJ2-3; v_gene: TRBV5-4; abundance: once; CDR3aa: CASSPYSANTDTQYF; CDR3nt: TGTGCCAGCAGCCCGTATTCGGCCAACACAGATACGCAGTATTTT
d_gene: -; len: 17; j_gene: TRBJ2-7; v_gene: TRBV4-3; abundance: -; CDR3aa: CASSQEKGGSFPYEQYF; CDR3nt: TGCGCCAGCAGCCAAGAGAAAGGGGGAAGCTTTCCCTACGAGCAGTACTTC
d_gene: -; len: 13; j_gene: TRBJ2-7; v_gene: TRBV5-1; abundance: -; CDR3aa: CASSSPGNDEQYF; CDR3nt: TGCGCCAGCAGCTCGCCAGGAAACGACGAGCAGTACTTC
d_gene: -; len: 14; j_gene: TRBJ2-7; v_gene: TRBV9; abundance: -; CDR3aa: CASSVDGGPYEQYF; CDR3nt: TGTGCCAGCAGCGTAGACGGGGGGCCCTACGAGCAGTACTTC
d_gene: -; len: 14; j_gene: TRBJ1-1; v_gene: TRBV13; abundance: -; CDR3aa: CASSLGPRGTEAFF; CDR3nt: TGTGCCAGCAGCTTAGGGCCTCGCGGGACTGAAGCTTTCTTT
d_gene: -; len: 12; j_gene: TRBJ1-2; v_gene: TRBV27; abundance: -; CDR3aa: CASGDDLYGYTF; CDR3nt: TGTGCCAGCGGGGACGACCTATATGGCTACACCTTC
d_gene: TRBD1; len: 15; j_gene: TRBJ2-1; v_gene: TRBV27; abundance: -; CDR3aa: CASSSGTGSVNEQFF; CDR3nt: TGTGCCAGCAGTTCCGGGACAGGGTCGGTCAATGAGCAGTTCTTC
d_gene: -; len: 13; j_gene: TRBJ1-5; v_gene: TRBV5-5; abundance: -; CDR3aa: CASSFQSNQPQHF; CDR3nt: TGTGCCAGCAGCTTTCAGAGTAATCAGCCCCAGCATTTT
d_gene: TRBD2; len: 14; j_gene: TRBJ2-7; v_gene: TRBV7-9; abundance: many; CDR3aa: CASSLTSAGGEQYF; CDR3nt: TGTGCCAGCAGCTTGACTAGCGCCGGGGGTGAGCAGTACTTC
d_gene: -; len: 16; j_gene: TRBJ1-3; v_gene: TRBV7-9; abundance: once; CDR3aa: CASSLSSWASGNTIYF; CDR3nt: TGTGCCAGCAGCTTATCTTCCTGGGCCTCTGGAAACACCATATATTTT
d_gene: -; len: 15; j_gene: TRBJ2-7; v_gene: TRBV5-4; abundance: -; CDR3aa: CASSLEYLGVNEQYF; CDR3nt: TGTGCCAGCAGCTTGGAGTATCTAGGGGTGAACGAGCAGTACTTC
d_gene: TRBD2; len: 18; j_gene: TRBJ2-5; v_gene: TRBV4-1; abundance: once; CDR3aa: CASSQREPGLAIIETQYF; CDR3nt: TGCGCCAGCAGCCAAAGAGAGCCGGGACTAGCTATTATAGAGACCCAGTACTTC
d_gene: -; len: 15; j_gene: TRBJ1-3; v_gene: TRBV7-9; abundance: few; CDR3aa: CASSHSVGPRNTIYF; CDR3nt: TGTGCCAGCAGCCATAGTGTGGGTCCTAGAAACACCATATATTTT
d_gene: -; len: 17; j_gene: TRBJ1-4; v_gene: TRBV27; abundance: -; CDR3aa: CASRHTGTTATNEKLFF; CDR3nt: TGTGCCAGCAGGCACACCGGGACAACGGCAACTAATGAAAAACTGTTTTTT
d_gene: -; len: 13; j_gene: TRBJ2-3; v_gene: TRBV7-3; abundance: once; CDR3aa: CASSFVPTDTQYF; CDR3nt: TGTGCCAGCAGCTTTGTCCCCACAGATACGCAGTATTTT
d_gene: TRBD2; len: 17; j_gene: TRBJ2-2; v_gene: TRBV11-2; abundance: -; CDR3aa: CASSPAGGLLNTGELFF; CDR3nt: TGTGCCAGCAGCCCCGCCGGGGGACTACTGAACACCGGGGAGCTGTTTTTT
d_gene: TRBD2; len: 12; j_gene: TRBJ2-7; v_gene: TRBV9; abundance: -; CDR3aa: CASGEGAYEQYF; CDR3nt: TGTGCCAGCGGGGAGGGAGCCTACGAGCAGTACTTC
d_gene: TRBD1; len: 13; j_gene: TRBJ2-7; v_gene: TRBV27; abundance: -; CDR3aa: CATTGTGFHEQYF; CDR3nt: TGTGCCACCACTGGGACAGGGTTCCACGAGCAGTACTTC
d_gene: TRBD2; len: 16; j_gene: TRBJ2-5; v_gene: TRBV5-1; abundance: -; CDR3aa: CASSLGLAGGLETQYF; CDR3nt: TGCGCCAGCAGCTTGGGATTAGCGGGGGGTTTGGAGACCCAGTACTTC
d_gene: -; len: 18; j_gene: TRBJ2-1; v_gene: TRBV7-9; abundance: few; CDR3aa: CASSPDRGLAGGGGEQFF; CDR3nt: TGTGCCAGCAGCCCGGACAGGGGGCTAGCGGGAGGGGGCGGCGAGCAGTTCTTC
d_gene: TRBD2; len: 16; j_gene: TRBJ2-1; v_gene: TRBV27; abundance: -; CDR3aa: CASSLLRREGWDEQFF; CDR3nt: TGTGCCAGCAGTTTATTGCGGCGGGAGGGCTGGGATGAGCAGTTCTTC
d_gene: TRBD2; len: 16; j_gene: TRBJ2-3; v_gene: TRBV9; abundance: once; CDR3aa: CASSVVGLAARDTQYF; CDR3nt: TGTGCCAGCAGCGTAGTTGGACTAGCGGCCCGGGATACGCAGTATTTT
d_gene: TRBD1; len: 16; j_gene: TRBJ2-7; v_gene: TRBV9; abundance: -; CDR3aa: CASSAGPGTGLHEQYF; CDR3nt: TGTGCCAGCAGCGCGGGCCCCGGGACAGGGTTACACGAGCAGTACTTC
d_gene: -; len: 13; j_gene: TRBJ2-5; v_gene: TRBV7-9; abundance: once; CDR3aa: CATRRGNQETQYF; CDR3nt: TGTGCCACCCGACGTGGGAACCAAGAGACCCAGTACTTC
d_gene: -; len: 13; j_gene: TRBJ2-3; v_gene: TRBV29-1; abundance: -; CDR3aa: CSDSGPGTDTQYF; CDR3nt: TGCAGCGACTCGGGGCCAGGCACAGATACGCAGTATTTT
d_gene: TRBD2; len: 12; j_gene: TRBJ2-7; v_gene: TRBV29-1; abundance: -; CDR3aa: CSVELADYEQYF; CDR3nt: TGCAGCGTTGAACTAGCGGACTACGAGCAGTACTTC
d_gene: -; len: 16; j_gene: TRBJ2-2; v_gene: TRBV27; abundance: -; CDR3aa: CASSAILQGNTGELFF; CDR3nt: TGTGCCAGCAGTGCGATACTACAGGGCAACACCGGGGAGCTGTTTTTT
d_gene: -; len: 11; j_gene: TRBJ2-7; v_gene: TRBV6-1; abundance: -; CDR3aa: CASSEFYEQYF; CDR3nt: TGTGCCAGCAGTGAATTTTACGAGCAGTACTTC
d_gene: -; len: 11; j_gene: TRBJ2-7; v_gene: TRBV6-6; abundance: once; CDR3aa: CASRQFREQYF; CDR3nt: TGTGCCAGCAGGCAGTTCAGGGAGCAGTACTTC
d_gene: -; len: 14; j_gene: TRBJ2-1; v_gene: TRBV27; abundance: -; CDR3aa: CASSLLGTDNEQFF; CDR3nt: TGTGCCAGCAGTTTATTGGGGACCGACAATGAGCAGTTCTTC
d_gene: -; len: 17; j_gene: TRBJ2-1; v_gene: TRBV4-2; abundance: -; CDR3aa: CASSQDMASSSYNEQFF; CDR3nt: TGTGCCAGCAGCCAAGATATGGCGTCCAGCTCCTACAATGAGCAGTTCTTC
d_gene: -; len: 13; j_gene: TRBJ2-7; v_gene: TRBV11-2; abundance: -; CDR3aa: CASSHGQSYEQYF; CDR3nt: TGTGCCAGCAGCCACGGACAGAGCTACGAGCAGTACTTC